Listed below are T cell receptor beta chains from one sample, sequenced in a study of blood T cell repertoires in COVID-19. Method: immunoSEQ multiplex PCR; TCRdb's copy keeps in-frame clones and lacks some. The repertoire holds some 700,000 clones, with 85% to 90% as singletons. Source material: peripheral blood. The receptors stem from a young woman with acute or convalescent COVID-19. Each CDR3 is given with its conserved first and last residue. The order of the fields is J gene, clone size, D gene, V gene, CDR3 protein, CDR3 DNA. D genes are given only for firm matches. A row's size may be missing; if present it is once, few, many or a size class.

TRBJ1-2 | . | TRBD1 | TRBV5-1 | CASSPRDRGYGYTF | TGCGCCAGCAGCCCCCGGGACAGGGGATATGGCTACACCTTC
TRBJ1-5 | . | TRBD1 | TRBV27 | CASSLRYIQGASSQHF | TGTGCCAGCAGTTTACGGTATATACAGGGGGCTTCGTCCCAGCATTTT
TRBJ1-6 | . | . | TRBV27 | CASSQATPYYNSPLHF | TGTGCCAGCAGCCAGGCGACACCCTACTATAATTCACCCCTCCACTTT
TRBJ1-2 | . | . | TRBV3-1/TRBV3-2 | CASSARGLYGYTF | TGTGCCAGCAGCGCCAGAGGGCTCTATGGCTACACCTTC
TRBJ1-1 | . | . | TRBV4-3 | CASSQQGKTTEAFF | TGCGCCAGCAGCCAACAGGGGAAGACGACTGAAGCTTTCTTT
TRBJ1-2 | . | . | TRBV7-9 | CASSLGGQKGGYTF | TGTGCCAGCAGCTTAGGGGGCCAAAAAGGGGGCTACACCTTC
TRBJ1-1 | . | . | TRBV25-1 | CASSELGGNTEAFF | TGTGCCAGCAGTGAATTGGGGGGGAACACTGAAGCTTTCTTT
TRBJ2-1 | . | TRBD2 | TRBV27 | CASSPTWGSGLYNEQFF | TGTGCCAGCAGTCCCACCTGGGGTAGCGGGTTATACAATGAGCAGTTCTTC
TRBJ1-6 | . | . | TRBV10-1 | CASSEHCPSNSPLHF | TGCGCCAGCAGTGAACATTGCCCTTCTAATTCACCCCTCCACTTT
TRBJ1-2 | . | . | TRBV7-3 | CASSLRGARDGYTF | TGTGCCAGCAGCCTACGGGGGGCAAGGGATGGCTACACCTTC
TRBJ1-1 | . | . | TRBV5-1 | CASSRSRGTMNTEAFF | TGCGCCAGCAGCCGATCCAGGGGTACCATGAACACTGAAGCTTTCTTT
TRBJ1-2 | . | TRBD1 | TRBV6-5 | CASSRTGGAYGYTF | TGTGCCAGCAGCCGGACAGGGGGCGCTTATGGCTACACCTTC
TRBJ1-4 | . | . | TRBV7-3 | CASSLNGGANEKLFF | TGTGCCAGCAGCTTAAACGGGGGAGCTAATGAAAAACTGTTTTTT
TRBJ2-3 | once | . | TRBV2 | CGGSTDTQYF | TGTGGAGGGAGCACAGATACGCAGTATTTT
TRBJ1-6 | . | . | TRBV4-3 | CASSRGQKNNSPLHF | TGCGCCAGCAGCCGCGGACAGAAAAATAATTCACCCCTCCACTTT
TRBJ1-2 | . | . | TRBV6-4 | CASSSNPSGGEGYTF | TGTGCCAGCAGTTCAAACCCCTCAGGAGGGGAAGGCTACACCTTC
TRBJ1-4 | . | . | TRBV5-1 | CASSSGPYNEKLFF | TGCGCCAGCAGCAGCGGACCGTACAATGAAAAACTGTTTTTT
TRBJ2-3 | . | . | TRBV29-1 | CSANIGAGTDTQYF | TGCAGCGCCAACATAGGGGCCGGCACAGATACGCAGTATTTT
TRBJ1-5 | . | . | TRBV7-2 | CASSSQLYSNQPQHF | TGTGCCAGCAGCTCACAGCTGTATAGCAATCAGCCCCAGCATTTT
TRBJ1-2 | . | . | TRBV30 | CAWTGRGNYGYTF | TGTGCCTGGACGGGACGGGGGAATTATGGCTACACCTTC
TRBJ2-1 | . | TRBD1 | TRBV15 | CATSNPTGGNHNEQFF | TGTGCCACCAGCAATCCGACAGGGGGAAATCACAATGAGCAGTTCTTC
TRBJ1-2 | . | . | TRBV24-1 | CATEKGGVPYGYTF | TGTGCCACCGAAAAGGGCGGGGTCCCCTATGGCTACACCTTC
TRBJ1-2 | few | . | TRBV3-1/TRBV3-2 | CASSQGQSRGGYTF | TGTGCCAGCAGCCAAGGACAGTCCAGGGGAGGCTACACCTTC
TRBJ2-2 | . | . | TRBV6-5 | CASGYVSGSGELFF | TGTGCCAGCGGCTACGTCTCGGGGAGCGGGGAGCTGTTTTTT
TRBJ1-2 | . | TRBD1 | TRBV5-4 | CASSFNRGYGYTF | TGTGCCAGCAGCTTTAACAGGGGGTATGGCTACACCTTC
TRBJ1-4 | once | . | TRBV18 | CASSPSIGQNEKLFF | TGTGCCAGCTCACCGAGTATTGGACAGAACGAAAAACTGTTTTTT
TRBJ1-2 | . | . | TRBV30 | CAWSVSRTSNYGYTF | TGTGCCTGGAGTGTATCCAGGACTTCTAACTATGGCTACACCTTC
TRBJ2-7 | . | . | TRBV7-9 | CASSGTEQYF | TGTGCCAGCAGCGGGACAGAGCAGTACTTC
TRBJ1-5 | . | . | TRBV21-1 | CASSKALAVYNQPQHF | TGTGCCAGCAGCAAAGCGCTGGCAGTGTACAATCAGCCCCAGCATTTT
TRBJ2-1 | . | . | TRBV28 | CASSSPTGWEQFF | TGTGCCAGCAGTTCCCCAACCGGGTGGGAGCAGTTCTTC
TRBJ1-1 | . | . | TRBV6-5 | CASSYLRTGDEAFF | TGTGCCAGCAGTTACCTCAGGACGGGGGACGAAGCTTTCTTT
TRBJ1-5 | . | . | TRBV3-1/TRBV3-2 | CASSQDATVSQPQHF | TGTGCCAGCAGCCAAGATGCCACCGTGAGTCAGCCCCAGCATTTT
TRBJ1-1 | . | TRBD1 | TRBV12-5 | CASGNKQGVNTEAFF | TGTGCTAGTGGTAACAAACAGGGGGTAAACACTGAAGCTTTCTTT
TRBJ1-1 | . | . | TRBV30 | CAWSAPGGVDTEAFF | TGTGCCTGGAGTGCCCCGGGGGGGGTTGACACTGAAGCTTTCTTT
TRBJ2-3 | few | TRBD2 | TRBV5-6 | CASTSGGPPDTQYF | TGTGCCAGCACTAGCGGGGGCCCGCCGGATACGCAGTATTTT
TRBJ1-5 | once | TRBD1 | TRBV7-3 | CASSSRTGPGNQPQHF | TGTGCCAGCAGCTCCCGGACAGGGCCCGGCAATCAGCCCCAGCATTTT
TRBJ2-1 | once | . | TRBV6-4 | CASSEVGSYNEQFF | TGTGCCAGCAGTGAGGTCGGCTCCTACAATGAGCAGTTCTTC
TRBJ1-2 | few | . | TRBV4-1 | CASRPPPLRGTYGYTF | TGCGCCAGCAGGCCCCCTCCTTTGCGAGGAACCTATGGCTACACCTTC
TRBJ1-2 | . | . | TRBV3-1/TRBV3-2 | CASSQDFGLGGGYTF | TGTGCCAGCAGCCAAGACTTTGGTCTAGGAGGTGGCTACACCTTC
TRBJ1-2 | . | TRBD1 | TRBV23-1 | CASSPAETGVNRFYGYTF | TGCGCCAGCAGTCCCGCCGAGACAGGGGTAAATCGATTCTATGGCTACACCTTC
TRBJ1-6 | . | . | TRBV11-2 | CASSLAGTYNSPLHF | TGTGCCAGCAGCTTAGCAGGGACCTATAATTCACCCCTCCACTTT
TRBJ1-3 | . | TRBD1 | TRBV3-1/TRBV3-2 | CASSSGGSYNTIYF | TGTGCCAGCAGCTCAGGGGGCTCGTATAACACCATATATTTT
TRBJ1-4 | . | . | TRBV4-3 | CASSQDRRRTLFF | TGCGCCAGCAGCCAAGATCGTCGCAGAACACTGTTTTTT
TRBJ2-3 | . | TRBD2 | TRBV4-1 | CASSQLAGDTDTQYF | TGCGCCAGCAGCCAACTAGCGGGGGACACAGATACGCAGTATTTT
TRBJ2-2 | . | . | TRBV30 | CAWSGAGELFF | TGTGCCTGGAGTGGCGCCGGGGAGCTGTTTTTT
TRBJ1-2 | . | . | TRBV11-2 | CASSLDSQGYTF | TGTGCCAGCAGCTTAGATTCTCAGGGCTACACCTTC
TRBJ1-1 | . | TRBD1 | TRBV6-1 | CASSEARDRGRDTEAFF | TGTGCCAGCAGTGAAGCTAGGGACAGGGGGCGTGACACTGAAGCTTTCTTT